The 30 T cell receptor beta chains below come from one sample, sequenced in a study of blood T cell repertoires in COVID-19. TCRdb keeps only in-frame clones here, not all; method: immunoSEQ multiplex PCR. Of about 240,000 clones listed, roughly 90% were seen once; the top ten hold around 6.9%. The sample taken for sequencing was peripheral blood. These receptors originate from a man aged 60 to 75 who had recovered from COVID-19.

In nucleotides, the CDR3 is TGTGCCAGCAGACAACGAGAGGTCGGGGAGCTGTTTTTT. Translation: CASRQREVGELFF. The chain is built from TRBV7-9 and TRBJ2-2; the D is unclear. CDR1 and CDR2 (germline): SEHNR, FQNEAQ (reference sequence). The length of the CDR3 is 13 residues. Trimming took 6 bases from V and 7 from J, leaving 12 bases between them. The full variable domain, rest sourced from reference TRBV7-9 and TRBJ2-2, is DTGVSQNPRHKITKRGQNVTFRCDPISEHNRLYWYRQTLGQGPEFLTYFQNEAQLEKSRLLSDRFSAERPKGSFSTLEIQRTEQGDSAMYLCASRQREVGELFFGEGSRLTVL.

CDR3 residues: CATSDRGTGTDTQYF. The CDR3 DNA reads TGTGCCACCAGTGACCGAGGGACTGGCACAGATACGCAGTATTTT. The chain links TRBV24-1 to TRBJ2-3; D is possibly TRBD2 (6 bases). The V end was cut by 4 bases, the J end by 1 base, with 11 bases between. The CDR3 spans 15 residues. The germline V gene has CDR1 KGHDR and CDR2 SFDVKD.

This clone was detected only once. The gene calls are TRBV6-4 and TRBJ2-3, with TRBD2 identical over 9 bases. The germline gives CDR1 MRHNA, CDR2 SNTAGT. This CDR3 is 17 amino acids long. With 6 bases clipped from V and 4 bases from J, the junction kept 14 bases outside the gene matches. The CDR3 reads CASSLRVTSGLSDTQYF. CDR3 coding DNA: TGTGCCAGCAGCCTCCGGGTGACTAGCGGTCTCTCAGATACGCAGTATTTT.

The rearrangement joins TRBV7-2 to TRBJ2-3, with 9 positions matching TRBD2. This CDR3 comprises 16 residues. The ends lost 5 bases at V and 1 base at J; junction bases unmatched: 7. Germline values: CDR1 SGHTA, CDR2 FQGNSA. The CDR3 reads CASSNKKRGGTDTQYF. CDR3 bases: TGTGCCAGCAGCAACAAAAAGCGGGGGGGCACAGATACGCAGTATTTT. Drawing the rest from reference TRBV7-2 and TRBJ2-3, the complete variable domain is GAGVSQSPSNKVTEKGKDVELRCDPISGHTALYWYRQSLGQGLEFLIYFQGNSAPDKSGLPSDRFSAERTGGSVSTLTIQRTQQEDSAVYLCASSNKKRGGTDTQYFGPGTRLTVL.

The rearrangement joins TRBV5-1 to TRBJ2-1, with TRBD2 identical over 7 bases. Germline V gene lookup returns CDR1 SGHRS and CDR2 YFSETQ. This CDR3 is 15 amino acids long. The V and J ends lost 1 base and 5 bases, in that order; junction bases with no gene match: 6. The chain's CDR3 is CASSLSGTTNNEQFF. In DNA, the CDR3 is TGCGCCAGCAGCTTGTCCGGGACTACCAACAATGAGCAGTTCTTC.

The genes are TRBV18 and TRBJ2-7; no firm D call. The CDR3 runs to 13 residues. CDR1 is KGHSH, CDR2 LQKENI, per germline. The V gene lost 10 bases and the J gene lost 2 bases, with 15 bases spanning the gap. For the CDR3, the DNA is TGTGCCACCCGCGCTGGCACTACCTACGAGCAGTACTTC. Its translation: CATRAGTTYEQYF.

The gene calls are TRBV5-4 and TRBJ2-1; D call uncertain. The germline V gene has CDR1 SGHNT and CDR2 YYREEE (reference sequence). V shed 1 base and J shed 10 bases, with 18 bases lying between them. This CDR3 has 15 residues. CDR3 bases: TGTGCCAGCAGCTTGACCGACGGAGCAATTCGAGAGCAGTTCTTC. The encoded protein is CASSLTDGAIREQFF.

The rearrangement joins TRBV12-5 to TRBJ1-4; D not resolved. Germline assignment: CDR1 LGHNT and CDR2 FRNRAP. Between the trimmed V and J ends, which lost 8 bases and 0 bases, there was a span of 13 bases. The CDR3 consists of 15 residues. Here the CDR3 DNA reads TGTGCTAGTCGGCTGGGAGTTGCAACTAATGAAAAACTGTTTTTT. The encoded protein is CASRLGVATNEKLFF.

The V call is TRBV6-6, the J call TRBJ2-4; D is uncertain. This CDR3 comprises 15 residues. V lost 2 bases, J lost 0 bases, and 8 bases lay in between. CDR1 is MNHNY and CDR2 is SVGAGI in the germline V gene (reference sequence). The CDR3, as DNA: TGTGCCAGCAGTTACCTAGATTTAGCCAAAAACATTCAGTACTTC. As protein: CASSYLDLAKNIQYF.

This CDR3 reads CATSDRQGYNSPLHF. The CDR3 nucleotides are TGTGCCACCAGCGACCGACAGGGGTATAATTCACCCCTCCACTTT. The chain uses TRBV15 and TRBJ1-6, with 8 bases fitting TRBD1. Germline V gene data show CDR1 as LNHNV and CDR2 as YYDKDF (reference sequence). The junction had 4 bases not matched to a gene; V was cut back by 5 bases and J by 4 bases. CDR3 size: 15 residues.

The chain employs TRBV5-5 and TRBJ1-1; no definite D call. The ends were cut back, 5 bases at V and 5 bases at J, with 16 bases in the middle. This CDR3 is built from 14 residues. The germline V gene has CDR1 SGHKS and CDR2 YYEKEE (reference sequence). The CDR3 reads CASRLGWRETEAFF. The DNA for the CDR3 is TGTGCCAGCAGGCTGGGATGGCGGGAAACTGAAGCTTTCTTT.

V gene TRBV2 combines with J gene TRBJ1-2; D gene ambiguous. Germline V gene sequence: CDR1 SNHLY, CDR2 FYNNEI. This CDR3 is built from 13 residues. The V end was cut by 4 bases, the J end by 1 base, with 7 bases between. The DNA for the CDR3 is TGTGCCAGCAGTGGCAGTTTTAACTATGGCTACACCTTC. Its protein is CASSGSFNYGYTF.

This clone was found a few times. The chain employs TRBV10-3 and TRBJ2-5, with 14 positions matching TRBD2. Losses at the gene ends were 10 bases for V and 1 base for J; bases not matched to a gene: 5. Per germline, CDR1 ENHRY and CDR2 SYGVKD. The CDR3 contains 15 residues. The DNA of the CDR3 is TGTGCCACCTGGACTAGCGGGGGGCCCCAAGAGACCCAGTACTTC. Amino acid sequence: CATWTSGGPQETQYF.

The V gene is TRBV7-2, the J gene TRBJ1-2; D unclear. The V end lost 6 bases, the J end lost 4 bases, and 12 bases lay between the germline ends. Germline CDR1 SGHTA, CDR2 FQGNSA. The CDR3 extends over 13 amino acids. The CDR3 spells CASRLYSPYGYTF. For the CDR3, the DNA is TGTGCCAGCAGGCTCTACAGCCCCTATGGCTACACCTTC. The full variable domain, completed using reference TRBV7-2 and TRBJ1-2, is GAGVSQSPSNKVTEKGKDVELRCDPISGHTALYWYRQSLGQGLEFLIYFQGNSAPDKSGLPSDRFSAERTGGSVSTLTIQRTQQEDSAVYLCASRLYSPYGYTFGSGTRLTVV.

V and J are TRBV9 and TRBJ2-5; D might be TRBD2 (5 bases). The V gene's germline CDR1 is SGDLS and CDR2 YYNGEE. The V end lost 0 bases, the J end lost 5 bases, and 14 bases lay between the germline ends. The CDR3 totals 15 residues. CDR3 amino acids: CASSVGRLSDETQYF. In DNA, the CDR3 is TGTGCCAGCAGCGTAGGGAGGTTGAGTGACGAGACCCAGTACTTC.

This chain joins TRBV27 and TRBJ2-1, with unresolved D. V lost 8 bases to trimming and J lost 0 bases, with 8 bases between them. Germline V gene data show CDR1 as MNHEY and CDR2 as SMNVEV (reference sequence). The CDR3 is made up of 13 amino acids. The CDR3 sequence: CASLRSSYNEQFF. Written as DNA, the CDR3 is TGTGCCAGCCTCCGTAGCTCCTACAATGAGCAGTTCTTC.

The V gene is TRBV19, the J gene TRBJ1-3, with D possibly being TRBD1 (6 bases). The CDR3 spans 15 residues. V gave up 5 bases and J gave up 4 bases, with 15 bases separating them. The germline gives CDR1 LNHDA, CDR2 SQIVND (reference sequence). The CDR3 bases are TGTGCCAGTAGTGGCTCAAACAGGGCCGGAAACACCATATATTTT. This encodes CASSGSNRAGNTIYF. The full variable domain, in which reference TRBV19 and TRBJ1-3 provide the parts outside the CDR3, is DGGITQSPKYLFRKEGQNVTLSCEQNLNHDAMYWYRQDPGQGLRLIYYSQIVNDFQKGDIAEGYSVSREKKESFPLTVTSAQKNPTAFYLCASSGSNRAGNTIYFGEGSWLTVV.

The rearrangement uses TRBV19 and TRBJ2-1, with D unclear. The CDR3 runs to 16 residues. Germline V gene sequence: CDR1 LNHDA, CDR2 SQIVND (reference sequence). Trimming took off 4 bases at V and 6 bases at J, with 19 bases between the two ends. The CDR3 nucleotides read TGTGCCAGTAGTAGGGTCCAGGCTCAGTTTTTCAATGAGCAGTTCTTC. The encoded protein is CASSRVQAQFFNEQFF.

This clone was observed a few times. The chain carries TRBV6-4 and TRBJ1-5, with TRBD1 as a possible D gene (5 bases). Germline V lookup: CDR1 MRHNA, CDR2 SNTAGT. Trimming cost V 10 bases and J 0 bases, with 16 bases left between them. CDR3 length equals 15 residues. This chain's CDR3 is CATFWGEPSNQPQHF. The CDR3 DNA sequence: TGTGCCACCTTTTGGGGGGAACCTAGCAATCAGCCCCAGCATTTT.

This rearrangement joins TRBV3-1 (or the pseudogene TRBV3-2) to TRBJ2-4, with TRBD2 matching 12 bases. Germline trimming cut 4 bases from V and 6 bases from J; bases unmatched to any gene: 4. CDR3 size: 15 residues. CDR1 is LGHDT, CDR2 YNNKEL, per germline (reference sequence). As DNA, the CDR3 is TGTGCCAGCAGCCCTCCGGGACTAGCGGGAAACATTCAGTACTTC. Translated, it gives CASSPPGLAGNIQYF.

J is TRBJ2-1 and V is TRBV11-2; D perhaps matches TRBD2 (7 bases). The CDR3 spans 16 residues. The germline gives CDR1 SGHAT, CDR2 FQNNGV. V lost 6 bases and J lost 0, with 15 bases in between. CDR3 in amino acids: CASRPIRGASYNEQFF. In DNA, the CDR3 is TGTGCCAGCAGACCGATTCGGGGGGCCTCCTACAATGAGCAGTTCTTC. Using reference TRBV11-2 and TRBJ2-1 for the parts outside the CDR3, the full variable domain is EAGVAQSPRYKIIEKRQSVAFWCNPISGHATLYWYQQILGQGPKLLIQFQNNGVVDDSQLPKDRFSAERLKGVDSTLKIQPAKLEDSAVYLCASRPIRGASYNEQFFGPGTRLTVL.

This sequence joins TRBV10-3 and TRBJ2-3; D not resolved. Deletions cut 3 bases from V and 6 bases from J, with 7 bases between. Germline loops: CDR1 ENHRY, CDR2 SYGVKD. The length of the CDR3 is 12 residues. The CDR3 loop is CAISDMGDTQYF. The CDR3 DNA reads TGTGCCATCAGTGACATGGGCGATACGCAGTATTTT.

The chain combines TRBV11-2 with TRBJ2-7, with a tentative D call TRBD1 (6 bases). The CDR3 loop spans 14 amino acids. Trimming took 3 bases from V and 5 from J, leaving 14 bases between them. Germline CDR1 is SGHAT and CDR2 is FQNNGV. In nucleotides, the CDR3 is TGTGCCAGCAGCTTCCTACAGGGATATGACGAGCAGTACTTC. Translation gives CASSFLQGYDEQYF.

The genes are TRBV6-5 and TRBJ2-7; possibly TRBD1 for D (5 bases). Germline V gene lookup returns CDR1 MNHEY and CDR2 SVGAGI. The length of the CDR3 is 13 residues. The V and J ends lost 8 bases and 1 base respectively, with 12 bases between them. The CDR3 here is CASEGVVSYEQYV. CDR3 bases: TGTGCCAGCGAAGGGGTTGTGTCCTACGAGCAGTACGTC.

The genes are TRBV15 and TRBJ2-7; D is possibly TRBD1 (6 bases). This CDR3 comprises 15 residues. Between the trimmed V and J ends, which lost 2 bases and 3 bases, there was a span of 14 bases. Germline V lookup: CDR1 LNHNV, CDR2 YYDKDF (reference sequence). The CDR3 reads CATSRLQGEGYEQYF. For the CDR3, the DNA is TGTGCCACCAGCAGACTACAGGGAGAGGGCTACGAGCAGTACTTC.

The chain carries TRBV6-2 or TRBV6-3 and TRBJ2-7, with TRBD2 matching 7 bases. The germline V gene encodes CDR1 MNHEY and CDR2 SVGEGT. The CDR3 is made up of 14 amino acids. V shed 2 bases, J shed 5 bases, and the junction held 6 bases outside the gene matches. The CDR3: CASSYRAGNDEQYV. Written as DNA, the CDR3 is TGTGCCAGCAGTTACCGAGCGGGGAACGACGAGCAGTACGTC.

In its sample, this clone was seen once. The chain is built from TRBV2 and TRBJ2-7; possibly TRBD2 for D (6 bases). V was trimmed by 4 bases and J by 6 bases, leaving 19 bases between them. The CDR3 is 15 amino acids. Germline values: CDR1 SNHLY, CDR2 FYNNEI. CDR3 DNA: TGTGCCAGCAGTGCTGGGGGACTGGGTGAACTCGAGCAGTACTTC. Amino acids: CASSAGGLGELEQYF.

A few counts support this clone. The chain uses TRBV10-1 and TRBJ2-7, with no clear D. V was shortened by 3 bases and J by 4 bases, with 4 bases between the two germline ends. Germline CDR1 and CDR2: WNHNN and SYGVQD (reference sequence). This CDR3 contains 11 residues. This CDR3 reads CASSDTYEQYV. In DNA, the CDR3 is TGCGCCAGCAGTGACACTTACGAGCAGTACGTC.

The chain links TRBV14 to TRBJ1-6, with unresolved D. Trimming removed 0 bases from V and 9 bases from J, with 12 bases in between. CDR3 length: 15 residues. Germline V gene lookup returns CDR1 SGHDN and CDR2 FVKESK. CDR3 sequence (DNA): TGTGCCAGCAGCCAAGACAGGTTCCCCACTTCACCCCTCCACTTT. This gives the protein CASSQDRFPTSPLHF.

The V and J genes are TRBV19 and TRBJ2-1; 10 bases are shared with TRBD1. The CDR3 extends over 13 amino acids. The V and J ends lost 3 bases and 8 bases, in that order; junction bases with no gene match: 1. Germline V CDR1 and CDR2: LNHDA, SQIVND (reference sequence). The CDR3 DNA reads TGTGCCAGTAGTATCGGACAGGGGGATGAGCAGTTCTTC. Translated: CASSIGQGDEQFF. The full variable domain, completed using reference TRBV19 and TRBJ2-1, is DGGITQSPKYLFRKEGQNVTLSCEQNLNHDAMYWYRQDPGQGLRLIYYSQIVNDFQKGDIAEGYSVSREKKESFPLTVTSAQKNPTAFYLCASSIGQGDEQFFGPGTRLTVL.